These 12 T cell receptor beta chains share one sample of origin, sequenced in a study of cytomegalovirus exposure and HLA in healthy donors (dated by TCRdb to the late 2010s). The library relied on the immunoSEQ multiplex PCR assay. The multiplex PCR relied on a mix of 60 forward primers for TCR Vbeta segments and 13 reverse primers for TCR Jbeta segments. Entries here come from immuneACCESS through TCRdb and include only in-frame sequences with V and J called. Some clones fail to appear in such tables; in the studies checked, an unresolved V gene covers under half of the shortfall, and the cause of the remainder is unknown. Within this sample are about 130,000 clones, with under 90% of them counted one time only. About 0.71% of the sample comes from the top ten. Sequences were obtained from PBMCs. The receptors were sampled from a man younger than 35 in good health and CMV-seronegative.

V and J are TRBV18 and TRBJ2-2; D possibly corresponds to TRBD1 (6 bases). With 4 bases removed from V and 3 bases from J, the gap between germline ends came to 18 bases. The germline V gene has CDR1 KGHSH and CDR2 LQKENI. CDR3 length: 17 residues. The CDR3 DNA sequence: TGTGCCAGCTCACTGAACCTGGGGGACACTTACACCGGGGAGCTGTTTTTT. It specifies CASSLNLGDTYTGELFF.

This clone showed up just once. The chain is built from TRBV5-1 and TRBJ1-1; no clear D gene. The CDR3 is 14 residues long. The germline V gene has CDR1 SGHRS and CDR2 YFSETQ. Deletions cut 0 bases from V and 4 bases from J, with 10 bases between. CDR3 coding DNA: TGCGCCAGCAGCTTGGAGCGAGGAGTCACTGAAGCTTTCTTT. Encoded protein: CASSLERGVTEAFF.

The gene calls are TRBV29-1 and TRBJ2-3; possible D gene TRBD2, 5 bases. Germline lookup yields CDR1 SQVTM and CDR2 ANQGSEA. The length of the CDR3 is 14 residues. V was cut by 1 base and J by 2 bases, with 10 bases left in between. CDR3 nucleotides: TGCAGCGTTGAAGTAACTAGATCCACAGATACGCAGTATTTT. Amino acid sequence: CSVEVTRSTDTQYF.

The chain joins TRBV30 to TRBJ1-1, with D possibly TRBD1 on 5 matching bases. This CDR3 spans 11 amino acids. V was shortened by 5 bases and J by 3 bases, with 7 bases between the two germline ends. Per germline, CDR1 GTSNPN and CDR2 SVGIG (reference sequence). The CDR3 sequence is CAWGGYTEAFF. Written as DNA, the CDR3 is TGTGCCTGGGGGGGGTACACTGAAGCTTTCTTT.

V and J are TRBV9 and TRBJ1-2, with 11 bases that match TRBD1. This CDR3 region has 17 residues. The germline V gene encodes CDR1 SGDLS and CDR2 YYNGEE. The V and J ends lost 0 bases and 1 base, in that order; junction bases with no gene match: 5. CDR3 coding DNA: TGTGCCAGCAGCGTAGAAGGGACAGGGGGTCTTAACTATGGCTACACCTTC. This gives the protein CASSVEGTGGLNYGYTF. The entire variable domain, with the rest obtained from reference TRBV9 and TRBJ1-2, is as follows: DSGVTQTPKHLITATGQRVTLRCSPRSGDLSVYWYQQSLDQGLQFLIQYYNGEERAKGNILERFSAQQFPDLHSELNLSSLELGDSALYFCASSVEGTGGLNYGYTFGSGTRLTVV.

This chain connects TRBV9 to TRBJ1-1; no reliable D call. V was trimmed by 1 base and J by 1 base, leaving 11 bases between them. The germline V gene encodes CDR1 SGDLS and CDR2 YYNGEE. The CDR3 has 15 residues. For the CDR3, the DNA is TGTGCCAGCAGCGTAAGTTTGGCGGGGAACACTGAAGCTTTCTTT. The encoded protein is CASSVSLAGNTEAFF.

The V call is TRBV4-3, the J call TRBJ2-1; 9 bases align to TRBD1. Germline V gene lookup returns CDR1 LGHNA and CDR2 YSLEER. V lost 2 bases and J lost 2; bases outside the gene matches: 13. The CDR3 contains 19 residues. The CDR3 here is CASSQKRGQGRVAYNEQFF. Written as DNA, the CDR3 is TGCGCCAGCAGCCAAAAAAGGGGACAGGGTAGGGTCGCCTACAATGAGCAGTTCTTC.

V is TRBV7-9 and J is TRBJ2-1, with 8 nucleotides matching TRBD1. Germline lookup yields CDR1 SEHNR and CDR2 FQNEAQ (reference sequence). CDR3 length: 17 amino acids. J lost 6 bases, V lost 0 bases, and 10 bases had no gene match. Here the CDR3 DNA reads TGTGCCAGCAGCTTAGCACTCCTGACAGGGGTAGGCAATGAGCAGTTCTTC. Its protein product is CASSLALLTGVGNEQFF. Drawing the rest from reference TRBV7-9 and TRBJ2-1, the complete variable domain is DTGVSQNPRHKITKRGQNVTFRCDPISEHNRLYWYRQTLGQGPEFLTYFQNEAQLEKSRLLSDRFSAERPKGSFSTLEIQRTEQGDSAMYLCASSLALLTGVGNEQFFGPGTRLTVL.

This clone occurred a few times. The rearrangement joins TRBV6-5 to TRBJ1-2; a possible D gene is TRBD1 (5 bases). V was clipped by 4 bases and J by 1 base, with 7 bases between them. In germline, CDR1 is MNHEY, CDR2 SVGAGI. The CDR3 covers 13 residues. As DNA, the CDR3 is TGTGCCAGCAGTTTCGGGGGTAACTATGGCTACACCTTC. Its protein product is CASSFGGNYGYTF.

The chain couples TRBV4-3 to TRBJ1-2; D not certain. This CDR3 has 15 residues. V was shortened by 0 bases and J by 4 bases, with 12 bases between the two germline ends. Germline CDR1 reads LGHNA; CDR2 reads YSLEER. CDR3 in DNA: TGCGCCAGCAGCCAAGAGAGGGAACCTTCCTATGGCTACACCTTC. It specifies CASSQEREPSYGYTF.

This chain links TRBV12-2 with TRBJ2-4; TRBD2 is the table's D call and was not checked against the DNA. TRBV12-2 has pseudogene status. The CDR3 totals 16 residues. CDR3 in amino acids: CASRLAPRGGPDIQYF. The CDR3 coding sequence is TGTGCAAGTCGCTTAGCGCCAAGGGGGGGCCCGGACATTCAGTACTTC.

This chain connects TRBV4-3 to TRBJ1-4; D is unresolved. The CDR3 is 16 residues long. Trimming stripped 0 bases from V and 6 bases from J, with 14 bases between. Germline CDR1 LGHNA, CDR2 YSLEER. CDR3 coding DNA: TGCGCCAGCAGCCAAGACGAATCCGGCGCGGATGAAAAACTGTTTTTT. Residues: CASSQDESGADEKLFF.